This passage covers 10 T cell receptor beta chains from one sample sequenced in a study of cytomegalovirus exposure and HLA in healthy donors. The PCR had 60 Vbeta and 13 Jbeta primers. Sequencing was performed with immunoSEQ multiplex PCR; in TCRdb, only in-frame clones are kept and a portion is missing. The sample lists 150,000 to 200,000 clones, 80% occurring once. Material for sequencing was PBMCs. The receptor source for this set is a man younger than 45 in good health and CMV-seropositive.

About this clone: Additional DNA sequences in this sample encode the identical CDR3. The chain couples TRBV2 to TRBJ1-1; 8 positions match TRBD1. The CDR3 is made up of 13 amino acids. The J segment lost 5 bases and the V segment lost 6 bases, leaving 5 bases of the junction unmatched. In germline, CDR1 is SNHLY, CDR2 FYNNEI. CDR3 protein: CASRGQAITEAFF. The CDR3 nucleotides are TGTGCCAGCAGGGGACAGGCGATAACTGAAGCTTTCTTT.

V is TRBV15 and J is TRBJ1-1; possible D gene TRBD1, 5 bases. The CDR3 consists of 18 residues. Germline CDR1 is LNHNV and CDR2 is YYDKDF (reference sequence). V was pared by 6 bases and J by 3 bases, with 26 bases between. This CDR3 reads CATRGLRAGVPGYTEAFF. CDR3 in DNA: TGTGCCACCAGGGGACTAAGGGCGGGGGTTCCTGGGTACACTGAAGCTTTCTTT.

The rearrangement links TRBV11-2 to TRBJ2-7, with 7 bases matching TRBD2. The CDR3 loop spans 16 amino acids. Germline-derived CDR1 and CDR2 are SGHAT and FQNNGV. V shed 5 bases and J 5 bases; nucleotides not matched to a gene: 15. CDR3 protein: CASSHFGGLEGHEQYF. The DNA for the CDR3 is TGTGCCAGCAGCCACTTCGGTGGACTAGAAGGGCACGAGCAGTACTTC.

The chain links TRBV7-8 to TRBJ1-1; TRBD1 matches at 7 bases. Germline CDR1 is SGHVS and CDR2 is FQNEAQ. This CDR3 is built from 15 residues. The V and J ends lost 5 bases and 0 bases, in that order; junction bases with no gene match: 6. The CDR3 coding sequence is TGTGCCAGCAGCGCCCTGACAGGGCTGAACACTGAAGCTTTCTTT. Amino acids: CASSALTGLNTEAFF.

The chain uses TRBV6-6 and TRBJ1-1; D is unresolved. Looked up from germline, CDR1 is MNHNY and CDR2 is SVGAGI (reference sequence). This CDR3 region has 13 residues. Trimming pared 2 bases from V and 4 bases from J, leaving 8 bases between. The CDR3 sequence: CASSYEGATEAFF. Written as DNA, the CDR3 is TGTGCCAGCAGTTACGAGGGAGCCACTGAAGCTTTCTTT.

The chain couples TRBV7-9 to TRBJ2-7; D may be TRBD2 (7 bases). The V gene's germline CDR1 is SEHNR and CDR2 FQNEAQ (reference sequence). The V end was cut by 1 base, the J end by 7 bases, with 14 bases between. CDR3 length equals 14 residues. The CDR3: CASSLEGGRGEQYF. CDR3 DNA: TGTGCCAGCAGCTTAGAGGGGGGGCGCGGGGAGCAGTACTTC.

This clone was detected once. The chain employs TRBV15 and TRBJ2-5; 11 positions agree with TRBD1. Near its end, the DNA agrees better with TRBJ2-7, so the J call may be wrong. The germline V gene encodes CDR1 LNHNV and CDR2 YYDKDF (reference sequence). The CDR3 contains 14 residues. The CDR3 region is CATRTGTGGYEQYF. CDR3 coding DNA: TGTGCCACCAGAACCGGGACAGGGGGCTACGAGCAGTACTTC.

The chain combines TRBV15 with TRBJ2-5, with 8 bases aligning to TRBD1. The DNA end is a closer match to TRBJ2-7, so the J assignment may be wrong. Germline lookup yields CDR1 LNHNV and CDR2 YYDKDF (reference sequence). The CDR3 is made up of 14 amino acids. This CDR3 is CATSTRTGSDEQYF. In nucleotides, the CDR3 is TGTGCCACCAGCACTCGGACAGGGTCTGACGAGCAGTACTTC.

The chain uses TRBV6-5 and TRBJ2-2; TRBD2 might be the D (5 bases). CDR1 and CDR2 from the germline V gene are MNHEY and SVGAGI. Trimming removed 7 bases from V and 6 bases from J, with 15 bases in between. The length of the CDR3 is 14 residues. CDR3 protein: CASTLGSRAGELFF. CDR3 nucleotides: TGTGCCAGCACCCTCGGTTCGAGGGCCGGGGAGCTGTTTTTT.

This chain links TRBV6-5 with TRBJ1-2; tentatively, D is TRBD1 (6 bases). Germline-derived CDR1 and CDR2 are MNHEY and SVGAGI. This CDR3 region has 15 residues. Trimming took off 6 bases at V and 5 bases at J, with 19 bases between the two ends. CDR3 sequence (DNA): TGTGCCAGCAGACCAGGGGTTCCTGGGGAATATGGCTACACCTTC. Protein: CASRPGVPGEYGYTF.